This entry describes one TCR beta chain. This receptor's antigen is unknown. At one end the junction does not follow the germline gene, possibly because of a read error. The sample originates from a study of CD8 T cells in Susac syndrome (dated by TCRdb to between 2018 and 2021). About the investigation overall: The study used repertoire sequencing to test whether antigen drove CD8+ T cell activation and differentiation in Susac syndrome.

The study at large found these results: The study acknowledged that relatively few individuals were included in the TCR sequencing and HLA analysis.

As encoded in the germline V gene (reference sequence), CDR1 is SEHNR while CDR2 is FQNEAQ. The CDR3 contains 14 residues, cysteine and phenylalanine counted. Here the CDR3 DNA is all that survives: 42 bases in frame from base 1. Peripheral blood CD8+ and CD4+ T cells from healthy donors, Susac syndrome patients and multiple sclerosis patients were profiled using high-throughput TCR beta sequencing. The healthy donors served as controls matched for age and sex. Bulk CD8+ and CD4+ T cells were purified magnetically by negative isolation, whereas CD8+ TEMRA cells were enriched by FACS. Blood was drawn into EDTA tubes, processed within 24 hours, and PBMCs were isolated by density gradient centrifugation. PBMCs intended for TCR sequencing were cryopreserved in liquid nitrogen and thawed later in a water bath at 37 degrees C. A purity of at least 90% was achieved for sorted or isolated CD4+, CD8+ and CD8+ TEMRA cells.

RNA was extracted using the RNeasy kit, and about 0.45 to 1 ug of the RNA was reverse transcribed with random hexamers. The immunoSEQ multiplex PCR assay, which covers 54 Vbeta and 13 Jbeta segments, was used to amplify TCR beta CDR3 regions. PCR amplification bias was corrected using a synthetic template baseline for primer optimization and computational correction. As for the authors' bioinformatics: Only productive sequences were kept, with reads annotated to V, D and J genes according to IMGT and analyzed in immunoSEQ Analyzer. Clonality was calculated as one minus the Shannon entropy normalized by log2 of the number of productive unique sequences. For each patient and control, public and private clones were evaluated among the 100 most prevalent clones. Susac-specific clones were defined as absent from healthy and MS cohorts, 850 to 1,300 published viral clones and other ImmuneACCESS disease sequences. Clones were called with MiXCR by TCRdb after fastp trimmed the public reads at Q25, and only in-frame beta chains were retained. Here each entry gathers all rows of one CDR3 protein and keeps the most common genes and DNA. The V and J calls were determined by TCRdb, not by the authors. Recorded for this sample are more than 150,000 distinct CDR3 sequences; 90% to 95% of them occurred a single time. 0.08% of the sample lies in the top ten.

This TCR derives from a human donor in good health. Sequenced: CD4+ T cells from PBMCs. Rearrangement joined TRBV7-9 to TRBJ2-2; the D element might be TRBD1 or TRBD2, as each aligns at 5 bases. CDR3 sequence: CASSFSGSAGELFF. In nucleotides, the sequence is TGTGCCAGCAGCTTTTCAGGGTCGGCCGGGGAGCTTTTTTTT.